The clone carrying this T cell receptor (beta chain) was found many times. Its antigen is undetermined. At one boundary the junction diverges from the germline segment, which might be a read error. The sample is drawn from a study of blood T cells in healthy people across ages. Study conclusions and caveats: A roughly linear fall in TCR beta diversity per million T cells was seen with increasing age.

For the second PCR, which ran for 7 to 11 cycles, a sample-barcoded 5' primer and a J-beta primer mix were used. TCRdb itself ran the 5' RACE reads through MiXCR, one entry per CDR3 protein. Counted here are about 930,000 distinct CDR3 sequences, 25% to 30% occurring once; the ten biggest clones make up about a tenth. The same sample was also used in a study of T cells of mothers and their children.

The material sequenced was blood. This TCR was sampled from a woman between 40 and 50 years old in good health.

The CDR3 spells CASSLTGGSELYF. For the CDR3, the DNA is TGTGCCAGCAGCTTGACAGGGGGTTCCGAGCTGTACTTC. The chain is built from TRBV7-3 and TRBJ2-7, with TRBD1 identical over 9 bases. There are 13 residues in the CDR3. The germline V gene encodes CDR1 SGHTA and CDR2 FQGTGA.